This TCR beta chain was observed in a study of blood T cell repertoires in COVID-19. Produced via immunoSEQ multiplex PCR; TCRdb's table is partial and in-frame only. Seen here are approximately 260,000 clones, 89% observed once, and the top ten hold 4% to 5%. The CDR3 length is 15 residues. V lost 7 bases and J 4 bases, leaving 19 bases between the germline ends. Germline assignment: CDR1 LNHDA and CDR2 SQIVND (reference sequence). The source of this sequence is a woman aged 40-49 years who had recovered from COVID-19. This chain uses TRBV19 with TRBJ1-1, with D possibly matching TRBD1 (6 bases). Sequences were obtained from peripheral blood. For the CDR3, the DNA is TGTGCCAGTAACCGATTACAGGGTTCGGGCACTGAAGCTTTCTTT. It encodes CASNRLQGSGTEAFF.